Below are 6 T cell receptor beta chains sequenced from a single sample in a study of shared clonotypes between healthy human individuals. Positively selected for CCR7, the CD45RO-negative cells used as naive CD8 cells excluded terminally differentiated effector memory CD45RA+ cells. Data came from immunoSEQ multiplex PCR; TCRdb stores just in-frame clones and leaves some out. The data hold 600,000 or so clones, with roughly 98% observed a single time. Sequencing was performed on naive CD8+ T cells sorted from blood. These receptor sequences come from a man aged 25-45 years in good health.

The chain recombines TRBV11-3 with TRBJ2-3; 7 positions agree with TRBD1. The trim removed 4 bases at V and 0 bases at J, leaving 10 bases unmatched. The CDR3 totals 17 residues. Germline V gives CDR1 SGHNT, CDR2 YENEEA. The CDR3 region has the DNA TGTGCCAGCAGCTCCCGGGACAGTGAGTTTAGCACAGATACGCAGTATTTT. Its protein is CASSSRDSEFSTDTQYF.

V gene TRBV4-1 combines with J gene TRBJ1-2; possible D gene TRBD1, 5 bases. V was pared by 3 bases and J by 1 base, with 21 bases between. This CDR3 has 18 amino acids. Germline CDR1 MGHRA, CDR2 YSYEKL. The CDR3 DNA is TGCGCCAGCAGCCACCCTTCCGAAGGGCAGGGCTTTAACTATGGCTACACCTTC. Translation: CASSHPSEGQGFNYGYTF.

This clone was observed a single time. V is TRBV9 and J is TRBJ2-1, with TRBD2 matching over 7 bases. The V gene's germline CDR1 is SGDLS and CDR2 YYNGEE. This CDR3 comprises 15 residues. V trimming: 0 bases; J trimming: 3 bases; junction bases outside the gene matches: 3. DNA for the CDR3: TGTGCCAGCAGCGTAGGACTAGCCCTCTACAATGAGCAGTTCTTC. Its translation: CASSVGLALYNEQFF.

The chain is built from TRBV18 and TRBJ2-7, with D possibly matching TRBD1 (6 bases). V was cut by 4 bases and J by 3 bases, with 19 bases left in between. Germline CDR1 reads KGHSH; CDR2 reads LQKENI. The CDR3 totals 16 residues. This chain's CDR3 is CASSQSWGQGNYEQYF. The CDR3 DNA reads TGTGCCAGCTCACAATCGTGGGGGCAGGGGAACTACGAGCAGTACTTC.

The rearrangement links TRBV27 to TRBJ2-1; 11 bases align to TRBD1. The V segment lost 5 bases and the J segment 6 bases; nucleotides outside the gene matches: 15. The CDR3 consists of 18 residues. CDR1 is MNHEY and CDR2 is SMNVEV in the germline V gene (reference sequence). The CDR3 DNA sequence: TGTGCCAGCAGTCCCCGACCTCCGGGACAGGGGGATGGCAATGAGCAGTTCTTC. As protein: CASSPRPPGQGDGNEQFF.

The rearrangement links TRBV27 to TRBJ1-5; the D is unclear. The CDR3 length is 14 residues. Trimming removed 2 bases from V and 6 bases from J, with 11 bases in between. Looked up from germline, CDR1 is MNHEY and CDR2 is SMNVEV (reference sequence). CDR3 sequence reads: CASSLGITPQPQHF. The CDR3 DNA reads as TGTGCCAGCAGTTTAGGGATTACCCCTCAGCCCCAGCATTTT.